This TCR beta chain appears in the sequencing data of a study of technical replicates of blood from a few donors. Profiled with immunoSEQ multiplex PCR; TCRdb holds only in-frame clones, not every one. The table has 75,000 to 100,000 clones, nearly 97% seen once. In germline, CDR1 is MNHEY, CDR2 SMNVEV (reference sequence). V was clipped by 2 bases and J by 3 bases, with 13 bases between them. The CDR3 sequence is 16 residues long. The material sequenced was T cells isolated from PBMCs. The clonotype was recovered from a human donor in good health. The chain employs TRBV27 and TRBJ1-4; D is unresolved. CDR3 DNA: TGTGCCAGCAGTTTACGCCGCGAGGGTCCTAATGAAAAACTGTTTTTT. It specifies CASSLRREGPNEKLFF.